The source of this TCR beta chain is a study of Ad26.COV2.S vaccination and SARS-CoV-2 variants. About the research overall: Ad26.COV2.S, an intramuscular injection, was given once or twice 56 days apart. Study-wide findings and caveats: Reported post-vaccination CD8+ and CD4+ T cell responses to spike showed substantial breadth. In TCR breadth and depth analyses, total T cell responses may have been underestimated.

The assay was immunoSEQ multiplex PCR, and TCRdb's table has in-frame clones only and misses some. The table has about 410,000 clones, around 92% seen once; the top ten hold over 1.5%. With regard to this clone: The antigen remains unidentified.

Treatment given: roughly 19 received Ad26.COV2.S at low or high dose, single or two shots; 5 received placebo; per-sample allocation not given. Following the first vaccine or placebo injection, samples were taken on day 63. Donor was an adult aged 18-55 years in Boston. The receptor comes from a person aged 18-65 years who received the Ad26.COV2.S COVID-19 vaccine or a placebo. The sequenced sample was peripheral blood, obtained in a trial of Ad26.COV2.S vaccine versus placebo.

The CDR3 loop is CASSQDSLGDEQFF. The CDR3 DNA follows: TGCGCCAGCAGCCAAGATTCGCTAGGGGATGAGCAGTTCTTC. The V gene is TRBV4-3, the J gene TRBJ2-1, with D possibly being TRBD1 (5 bases). Germline V gene lookup returns CDR1 LGHNA and CDR2 YSLEER. The V gene lost 0 bases and the J gene lost 8 bases, with 11 bases spanning the gap. This CDR3 is 14 amino acids long.